This T cell receptor (beta chain) is from a study of cytomegalovirus exposure and HLA in healthy donors. This clone has just one count. This may be a read error: a much more frequent sequence differs by one nucleotide. While the first cohort had 600 to 800 subjects, the donors belonged to the separate validation cohort of over a hundred subjects. Assay used: immunoSEQ multiplex PCR; TCRdb lists only in-frame clones, some missing. The profile shows some 160,000 clones, approximately 91% of them singletons. Sequenced input: PBMCs. The receptor was derived from a man aged 18-30 years in good health and CMV-seronegative.

CDR3 DNA sequence: TGTGCCAGCAGCTTAACCGGTGAAGCTTTCTTT. Protein sequence: CASSLTGEAFF. The chain uses TRBV7-9 and TRBJ1-1; the D is unclear. Germline-derived CDR1 and CDR2 are SEHNR and FQNEAQ (reference sequence). The CDR3 covers 11 residues. The ends were cut back, 2 bases at V and 7 bases at J, with 5 bases in the middle. The full variable domain, completed using reference TRBV7-9 and TRBJ1-1, is DTGVSQNPRHKITKRGQNVTFRCDPISEHNRLYWYRQTLGQGPEFLTYFQNEAQLEKSRLLSDRFSAERPKGSFSTLEIQRTEQGDSAMYLCASSLTGEAFFGQGTRLTVV.